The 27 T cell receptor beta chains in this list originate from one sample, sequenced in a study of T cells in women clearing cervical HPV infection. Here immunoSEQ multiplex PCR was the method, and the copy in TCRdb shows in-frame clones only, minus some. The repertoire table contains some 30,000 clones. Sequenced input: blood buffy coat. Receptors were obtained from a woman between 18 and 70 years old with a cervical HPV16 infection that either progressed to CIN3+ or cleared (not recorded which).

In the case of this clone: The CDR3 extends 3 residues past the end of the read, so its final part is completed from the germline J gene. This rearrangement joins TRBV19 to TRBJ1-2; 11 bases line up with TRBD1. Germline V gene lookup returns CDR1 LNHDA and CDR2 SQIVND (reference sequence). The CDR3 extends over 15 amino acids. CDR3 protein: CASSTPGQGAVGYTF. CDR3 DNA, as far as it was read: TGTGCCAGTAGTACCCCCGGACAGGGGGCCGTCGGC.

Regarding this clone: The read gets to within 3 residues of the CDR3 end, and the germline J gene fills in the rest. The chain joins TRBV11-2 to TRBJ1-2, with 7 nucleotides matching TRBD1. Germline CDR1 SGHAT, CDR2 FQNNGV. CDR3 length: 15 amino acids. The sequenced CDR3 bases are TGTGCCAGCAGCCCCTTAGGTGACAGGGCTGGCGGC. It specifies CASSPLGDRAGG. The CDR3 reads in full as CASSPLGDRAGGYTF.

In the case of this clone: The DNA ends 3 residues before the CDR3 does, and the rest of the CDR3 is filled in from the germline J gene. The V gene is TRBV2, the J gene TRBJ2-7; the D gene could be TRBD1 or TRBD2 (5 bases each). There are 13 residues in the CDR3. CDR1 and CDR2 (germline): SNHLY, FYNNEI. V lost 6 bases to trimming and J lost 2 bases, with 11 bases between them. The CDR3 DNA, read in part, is TGTGCCAGCAGGGAGGACAAAACCTACGAG. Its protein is CASREDKTYE. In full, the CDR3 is CASREDKTYEQYF.

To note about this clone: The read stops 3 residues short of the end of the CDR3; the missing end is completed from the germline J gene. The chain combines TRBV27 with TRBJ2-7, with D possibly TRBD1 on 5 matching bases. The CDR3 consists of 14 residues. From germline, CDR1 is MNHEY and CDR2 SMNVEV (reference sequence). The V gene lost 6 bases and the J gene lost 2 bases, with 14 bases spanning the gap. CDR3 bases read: TGTGCCAGCAGCCCCCAGGGATTCCCCTACGAG. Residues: CASSPQGFPYE. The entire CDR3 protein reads CASSPQGFPYEQYF.

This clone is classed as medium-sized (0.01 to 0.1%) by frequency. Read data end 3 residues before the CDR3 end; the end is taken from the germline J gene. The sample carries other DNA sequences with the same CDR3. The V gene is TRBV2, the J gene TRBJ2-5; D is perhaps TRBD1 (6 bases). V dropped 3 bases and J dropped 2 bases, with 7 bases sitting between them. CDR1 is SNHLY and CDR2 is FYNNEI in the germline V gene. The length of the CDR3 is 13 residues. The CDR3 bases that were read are TGTGCCAGCAGTGAGGACAGTCAAGAGACC. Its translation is CASSEDSQET. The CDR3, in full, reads CASSEDSQETQYF.

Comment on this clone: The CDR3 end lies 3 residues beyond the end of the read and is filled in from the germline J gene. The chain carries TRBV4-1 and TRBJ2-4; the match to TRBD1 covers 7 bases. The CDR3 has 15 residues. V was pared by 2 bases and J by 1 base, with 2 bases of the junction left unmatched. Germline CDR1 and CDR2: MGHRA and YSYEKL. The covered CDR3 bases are TGCGCCAGCAGCCAATCGACAGGGGCCAAAAACATT. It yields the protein CASSQSTGAKNI. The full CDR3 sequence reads CASSQSTGAKNIQYF.

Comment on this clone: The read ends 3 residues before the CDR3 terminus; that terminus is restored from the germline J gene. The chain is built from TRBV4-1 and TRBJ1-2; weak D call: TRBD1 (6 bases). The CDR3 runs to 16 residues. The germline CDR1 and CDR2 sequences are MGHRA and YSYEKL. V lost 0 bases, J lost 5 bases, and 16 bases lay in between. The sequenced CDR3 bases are TGCGCCAGCAGCCAAGATCCGGCGCGGCAGGGGTATGGC. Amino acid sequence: CASSQDPARQGYG. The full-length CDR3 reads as CASSQDPARQGYGYTF.

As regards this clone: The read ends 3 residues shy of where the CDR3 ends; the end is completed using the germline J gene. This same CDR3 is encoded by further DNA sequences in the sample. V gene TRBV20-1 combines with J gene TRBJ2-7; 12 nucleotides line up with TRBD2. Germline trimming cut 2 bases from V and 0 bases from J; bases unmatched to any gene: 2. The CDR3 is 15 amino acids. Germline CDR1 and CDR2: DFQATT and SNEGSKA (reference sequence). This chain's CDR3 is CSARILAGGSYEQYF. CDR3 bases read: TGCAGTGCTAGAATACTAGCGGGGGGCTCCTACGAG.

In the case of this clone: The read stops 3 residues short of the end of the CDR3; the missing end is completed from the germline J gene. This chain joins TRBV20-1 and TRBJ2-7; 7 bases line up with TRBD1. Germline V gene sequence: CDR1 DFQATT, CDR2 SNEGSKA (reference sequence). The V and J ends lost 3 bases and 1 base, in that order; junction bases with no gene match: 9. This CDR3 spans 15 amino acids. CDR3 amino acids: CSARATGIFSYEQYF. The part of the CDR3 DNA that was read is TGCAGTGCTAGGGCGACAGGGATTTTTTCCTACGAG.

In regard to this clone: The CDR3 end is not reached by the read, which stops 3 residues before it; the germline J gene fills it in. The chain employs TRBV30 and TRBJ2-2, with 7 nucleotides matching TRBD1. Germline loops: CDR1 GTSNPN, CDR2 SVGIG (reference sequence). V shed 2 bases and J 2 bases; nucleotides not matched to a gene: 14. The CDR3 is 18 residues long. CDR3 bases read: TGTGCCTGGAGTCCCCCTACCCGGGACAGCTTTAACACCGGGGAG. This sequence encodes CAWSPPTRDSFNTGE. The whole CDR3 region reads CAWSPPTRDSFNTGELFF.

CDR3 residues: CASSRDNRLGDEKLFF. The CDR3 DNA, read in part, is TGCGCCAGCAGCCGAGATAACAGGTTAGGCGATGAAAAA. This chain joins TRBV5-1 and TRBJ1-4; the D gene is possibly TRBD1 (5 bases). The read falls 3 residues short of the CDR3 end, and the missing part is taken from the germline J gene. Trimming took 4 bases from V and 6 from J, leaving 19 bases between them. CDR3 length equals 16 residues. Germline V gene lookup returns CDR1 SGHRS and CDR2 YFSETQ.

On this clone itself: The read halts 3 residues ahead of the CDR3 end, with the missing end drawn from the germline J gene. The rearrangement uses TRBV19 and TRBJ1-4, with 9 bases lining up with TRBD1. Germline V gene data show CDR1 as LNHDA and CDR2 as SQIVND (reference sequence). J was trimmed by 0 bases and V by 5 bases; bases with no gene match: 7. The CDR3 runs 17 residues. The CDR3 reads CASSPTGGRATNEKLFF. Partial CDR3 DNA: TGTGCCAGTAGTCCCACAGGGGGCCGTGCAACTAATGAAAAA.

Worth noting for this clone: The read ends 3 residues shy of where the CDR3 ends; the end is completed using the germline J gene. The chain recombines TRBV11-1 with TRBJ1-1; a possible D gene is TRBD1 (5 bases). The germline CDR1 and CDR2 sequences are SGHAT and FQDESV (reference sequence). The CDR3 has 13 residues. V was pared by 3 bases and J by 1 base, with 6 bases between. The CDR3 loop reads CASSFQGNTEAFF. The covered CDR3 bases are TGTGCCAGCAGCTTCCAGGGGAACACTGAA. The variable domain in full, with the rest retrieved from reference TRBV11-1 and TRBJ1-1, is EAEVAQSPRYKITEKSQAVAFWCDPISGHATLYWYRQILGQGPELLVQFQDESVVDDSQLPKDRFSAERLKGVDSTLKIQPAELGDSAMYLCASSFQGNTEAFFGQGTRLTVV.

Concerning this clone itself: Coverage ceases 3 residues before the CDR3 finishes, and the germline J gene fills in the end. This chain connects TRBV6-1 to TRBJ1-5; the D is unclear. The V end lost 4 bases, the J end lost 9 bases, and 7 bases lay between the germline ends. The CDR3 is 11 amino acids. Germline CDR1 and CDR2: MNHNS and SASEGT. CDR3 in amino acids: CASSVAGPQHF. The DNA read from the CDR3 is TGTGCCAGCAGTGTGGCGGGGCCC.

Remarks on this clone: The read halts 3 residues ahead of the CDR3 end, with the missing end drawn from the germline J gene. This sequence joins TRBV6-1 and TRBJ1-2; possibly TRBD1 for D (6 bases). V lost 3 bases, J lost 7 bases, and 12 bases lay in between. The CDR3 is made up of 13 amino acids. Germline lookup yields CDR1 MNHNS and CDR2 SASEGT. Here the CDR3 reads CASSDLGAGGYTF. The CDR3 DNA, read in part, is TGTGCCAGCAGTGATTTGGGGGCGGGTGGC.

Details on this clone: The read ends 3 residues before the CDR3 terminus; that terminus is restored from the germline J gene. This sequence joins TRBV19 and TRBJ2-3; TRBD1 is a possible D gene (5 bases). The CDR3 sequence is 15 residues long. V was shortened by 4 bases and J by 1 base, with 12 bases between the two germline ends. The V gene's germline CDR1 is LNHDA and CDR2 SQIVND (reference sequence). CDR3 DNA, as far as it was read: TGTGCCAGTAGTAACGCGGACACCCGCACAGATACG. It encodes CASSNADTRTDT. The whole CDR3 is CASSNADTRTDTQYF.

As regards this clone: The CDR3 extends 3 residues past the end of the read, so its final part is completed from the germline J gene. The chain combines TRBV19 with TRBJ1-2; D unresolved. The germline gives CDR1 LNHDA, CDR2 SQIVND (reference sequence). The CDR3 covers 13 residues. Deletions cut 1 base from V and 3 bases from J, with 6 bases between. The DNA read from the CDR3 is TGTGCCAGTAGTATAGGGACTGACTATGGC. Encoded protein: CASSIGTDYG. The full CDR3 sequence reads CASSIGTDYGYTF. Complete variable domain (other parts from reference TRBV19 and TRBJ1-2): DGGITQSPKYLFRKEGQNVTLSCEQNLNHDAMYWYRQDPGQGLRLIYYSQIVNDFQKGDIAEGYSVSREKKESFPLTVTSAQKNPTAFYLCASSIGTDYGYTFGSGTRLTVV.

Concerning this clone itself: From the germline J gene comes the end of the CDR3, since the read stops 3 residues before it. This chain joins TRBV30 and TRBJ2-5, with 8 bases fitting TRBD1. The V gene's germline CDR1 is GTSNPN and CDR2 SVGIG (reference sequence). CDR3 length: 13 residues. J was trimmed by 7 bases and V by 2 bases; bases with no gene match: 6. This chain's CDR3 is CAWSPDRVGTQYF. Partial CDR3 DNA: TGTGCCTGGAGTCCGGACAGGGTAGGGACC.

Incomplete CDR3 DNA: TGTGCCAGCAGCTTAGAGGCTCTTGCACGCGAAAAA. Protein sequence: CASSLEALAREK. The CDR3, in full, reads CASSLEALAREKLFF. V is TRBV7-9 and J is TRBJ1-4; unclear D gene. Read sequence stops 3 residues before the CDR3 end, and the germline J gene provides the missing end. Germline CDR1 reads SEHNR; CDR2 reads FQNEAQ (reference sequence). V dropped 1 base and J dropped 8 bases, with 14 bases sitting between them. The length of the CDR3 is 15 residues.

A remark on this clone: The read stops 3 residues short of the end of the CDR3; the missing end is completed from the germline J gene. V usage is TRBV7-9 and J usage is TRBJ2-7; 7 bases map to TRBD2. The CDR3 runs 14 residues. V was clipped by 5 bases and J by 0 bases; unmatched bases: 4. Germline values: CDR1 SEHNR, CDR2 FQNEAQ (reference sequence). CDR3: CASSERGHSYEQYF. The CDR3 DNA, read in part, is TGTGCCAGCAGCGAGCGGGGCCACTCCTACGAG.

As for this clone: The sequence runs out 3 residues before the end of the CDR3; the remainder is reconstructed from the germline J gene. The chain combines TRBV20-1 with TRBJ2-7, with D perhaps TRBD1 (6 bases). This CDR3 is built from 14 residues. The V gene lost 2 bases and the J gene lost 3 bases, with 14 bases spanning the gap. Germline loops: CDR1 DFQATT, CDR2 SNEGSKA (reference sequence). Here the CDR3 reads CSARPRQAFYEQYF. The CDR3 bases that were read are TGCAGTGCTAGACCTAGACAGGCGTTCTACGAG.

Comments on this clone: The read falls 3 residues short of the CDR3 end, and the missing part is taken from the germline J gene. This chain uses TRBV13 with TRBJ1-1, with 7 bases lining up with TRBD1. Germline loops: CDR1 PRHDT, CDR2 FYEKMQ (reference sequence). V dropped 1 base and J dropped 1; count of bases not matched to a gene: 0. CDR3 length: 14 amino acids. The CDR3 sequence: CASSLDRGNTEAFF. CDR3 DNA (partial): TGTGCCAGCAGCTTAGACAGGGGGAACACTGAA.

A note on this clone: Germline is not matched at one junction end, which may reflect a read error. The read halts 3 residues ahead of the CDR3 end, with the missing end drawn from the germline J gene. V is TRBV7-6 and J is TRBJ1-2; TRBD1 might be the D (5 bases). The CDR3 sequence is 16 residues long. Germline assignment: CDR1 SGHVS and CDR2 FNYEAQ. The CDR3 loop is CASSLEWAGGSYDYTF. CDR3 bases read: TGTGCCAGCAGCTTAGAGTGGGCGGGGGGTTCCTATGAC. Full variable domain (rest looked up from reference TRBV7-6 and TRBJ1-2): GAGVSQSPRYKVTKRGQDVALRCDPISGHVSLYWYRQALGQGPEFLTYFNYEAQQDKSGLPNDRFSAERPEGSISTLTIQRTEQRDSAMYRCASSLEWAGGSYDYTFGSGTRLTVV.

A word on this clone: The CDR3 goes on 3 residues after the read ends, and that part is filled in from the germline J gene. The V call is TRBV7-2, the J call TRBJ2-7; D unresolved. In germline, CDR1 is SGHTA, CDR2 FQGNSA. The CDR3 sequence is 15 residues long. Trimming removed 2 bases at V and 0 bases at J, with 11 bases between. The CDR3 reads CASSLSSVSSYEQYF. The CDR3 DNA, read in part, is TGTGCCAGCAGCTTAAGTTCCGTTAGCTCCTACGAG.

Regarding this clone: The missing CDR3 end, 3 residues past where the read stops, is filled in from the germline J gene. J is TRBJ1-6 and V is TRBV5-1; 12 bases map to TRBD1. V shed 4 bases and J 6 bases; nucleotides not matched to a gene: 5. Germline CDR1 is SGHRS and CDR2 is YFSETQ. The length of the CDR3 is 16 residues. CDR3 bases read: TGCGCCAGCAGCATGGGACAGGGGGCTCGTAATTCACCC. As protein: CASSMGQGARNSP. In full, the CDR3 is CASSMGQGARNSPLHF. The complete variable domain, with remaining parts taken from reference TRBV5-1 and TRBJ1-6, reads KAGVTQTPRYLIKTRGQQVTLSCSPISGHRSVSWYQQTPGQGLQFLFEYFSETQRNKGNFPGRFSGRQFSNSRSEMNVSTLELGDSALYLCASSMGQGARNSPLHFGNGTRLTVT.

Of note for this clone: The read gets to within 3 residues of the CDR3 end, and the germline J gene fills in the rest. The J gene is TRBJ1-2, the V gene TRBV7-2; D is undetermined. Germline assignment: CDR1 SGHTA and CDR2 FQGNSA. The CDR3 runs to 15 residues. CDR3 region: CASSPQRVTPYDYTF. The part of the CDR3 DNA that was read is TGTGCCAGCAGCCCCCAGCGGGTGACACCCTACGAC. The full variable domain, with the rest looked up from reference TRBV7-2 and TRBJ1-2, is GAGVSQSPSNKVTEKGKDVELRCDPISGHTALYWYRQSLGQGLEFLIYFQGNSAPDKSGLPSDRFSAERTGGSVSTLTIQRTQQEDSAVYLCASSPQRVTPYDYTFGSGTRLTVV.

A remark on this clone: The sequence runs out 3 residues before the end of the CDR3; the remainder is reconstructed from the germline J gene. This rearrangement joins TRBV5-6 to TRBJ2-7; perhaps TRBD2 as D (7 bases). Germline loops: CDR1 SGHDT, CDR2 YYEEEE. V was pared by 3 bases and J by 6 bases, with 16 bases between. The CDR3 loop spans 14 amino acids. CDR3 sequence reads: CASSYDAGAVEQYF. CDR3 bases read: TGTGCCAGCAGCTACGACGCGGGGGCAGTCGAG.